Listed below are T cell receptor beta chains from one sample, sequenced in a study of vaccination and CD4 T cells after COVID-19. TCRdb fed the PCR reads into MiXCR, producing one record per CDR3 protein. The profile covers thousands of distinct CDR3 sequences, with around two fifths appearing a single time and about an eighth taken by the ten largest. Their antigens remain unidentified. The sequencing sample was made of CD4+ T cells from blood, cultured in vitro. The receptors derive from a human donor in good health. Each CDR3 is given with its conserved first and last residue. The D gene is left open where the match is weak. The listing skips clone size in some rows; elsewhere it reads once, few, many or a size class.

>TRBJ2-2|few|TRBV10-3|.
CAISEFGQNTGELFF
TGTGCCATCAGTGAGTTTGGACAGAACACCGGGGAGCTGTTTTTT
>TRBJ1-2|.|TRBV30|TRBD1
CAWSVLTGWTSNYGYTF
TGTGCCTGGAGTGTCTTGACAGGGTGGACCTCTAACTATGGCTACACCTTC
>TRBJ2-3|.|TRBV21-1|.
CASSKGTRRADTQYF
TGTGCCAGCAGCAAAGGGACTCGAAGGGCAGATACGCAGTATTTT
>TRBJ2-3|.|TRBV7-8|.
CASSLGENTQYF
TGTGCCAGCAGCTTAGGTGAGAATACGCAGTATTTT
>TRBJ1-6|few|TRBV6-5|.
CASSFKGADSPLHF
TGTGCCAGCAGTTTTAAGGGCGCAGATTCACCCCTCCACTTT
>TRBJ1-2|.|TRBV15|.
CATSRNKGSGDGYTF
TGTGCCACCAGCAGGAATAAGGGCTCGGGGGATGGCTACACCTTC
>TRBJ2-7|.|TRBV18|.
CASSWGPGEQYF
TGTGCCAGCTCATGGGGGCCCGGGGAGCAGTACTTC
>TRBJ2-7|.|TRBV6-1|.
CASTRPPLDEQYF
TGTGCCAGCACCCGCCCGCCTCTCGACGAGCAGTACTTC
>TRBJ2-7|.|TRBV10-1|TRBD1
CARDRGIYEQYF
TGCGCCAGGGACAGGGGGATCTACGAGCAGTACTTC
>TRBJ1-2|.|TRBV20-1|.
CSASPSYGYTF
TGCAGTGCTTCGCCGTCCTATGGCTACACCTTC
>TRBJ1-2|few|TRBV28|.
CASSFQTTRHGYTF
TGTGCCAGCAGTTTCCAAACTACAAGACATGGCTACACCTTC
>TRBJ2-3|.|TRBV19|.
CASSTGRGRSHTDTQYF
TGTGCCAGTAGTACTGGGCGGGGCAGGTCGCACACAGATACGCAGTATTTT
>TRBJ2-7|.|TRBV19|.
CASSIVGYEQYF
TGTGCCAGTAGTATAGTCGGCTACGAGCAGTACTTC
>TRBJ2-2|.|TRBV25-1|.
CASSEYLPSGELFF
TGTGCCAGCAGTGAATACCTACCGTCCGGGGAGCTGTTTTTT
>TRBJ2-5|.|TRBV7-9|TRBD2
CASSTSGRETQYF
TGTGCCAGCAGCACTAGCGGACGGGAGACCCAGTACTTC
>TRBJ2-5|.|TRBV6-2/TRBV6-3|TRBD1
CATDSGTEKRPQYF
TGTGCCACCGACTCCGGGACAGAAAAGAGACCCCAGTACTTC
>TRBJ1-6|.|TRBV28|TRBD1
CASRDRANSPLHF
TGTGCCAGCAGGGACAGGGCAAATTCACCCCTCCACTTT
>TRBJ1-5|few|TRBV19|.
CASTSGAVQPQHF
TGTGCCTCAACCTCGGGGGCGGTTCAGCCCCAGCATTTT
>TRBJ1-5|.|TRBV4-1|.
CASSQEDSFNQLQHF
TGCGCCAGCAGCCAAGAAGACAGCTTCAATCAGCTCCAGCATTTT
>TRBJ1-5|.|TRBV2|.
CASRQTGNQPQHF
TGTGCCAGCAGACAGACAGGAAATCAGCCCCAGCATTTT
>TRBJ1-2|few|TRBV24-1|.
CATSERDRDYGYTF
TGTGCCACCAGTGAACGGGACCGGGACTATGGCTACACCTTC